The source of this TCR beta chain is a study of cytomegalovirus exposure and HLA in healthy donors. The PCR was carried out with 60 Vbeta primers and 13 Jbeta primers. The repertoire was sequenced with immunoSEQ multiplex PCR; TCRdb's copy has only in-frame clones and lacks some. This sample's table reports roughly 62,000 clones. Regarding this clone: No antigen is known for it.

General study points: With DRB1 most and HLA-C fewest, TCR association rates differed between HLA loci in a later analysis. An analysis done earlier found most TCR beta V segments productive about 90% or about 30% of the time.

Trimming left V 6 bases short and J 2 bases short, with 10 bases between. This CDR3 spans 12 amino acids. CDR1 and CDR2 from the germline V gene are SQVTM and ANQGSEA. The receptor comes from a male donor in good health and CMV-seronegative. The chain couples TRBV29-1 to TRBJ1-2, with D tentatively TRBD1 (6 bases). The sample taken for sequencing was PBMCs. The chain's CDR3 is CSVRDTNYGYTF. CDR3 nucleotide sequence: TGCAGCGTCCGGGACACGAACTATGGCTACACCTTC.